Each of the 32 T cell receptor beta chains below was sequenced from the same sample in a study of molecular identifiers for immune sequencing clone quantification. From the PCR reads, TCRdb called clonotypes with MiXCR, one entry per CDR3 protein. The sample consists of around 480,000 distinct CDR3 sequences, roughly 23% of them appearing once. Sample: naive CD8+ T cells from blood, with Jurkat cell RNA spiked in. Subset of the sample: FACS-sorted CD8+CD4-CCR7+CD45RA+ naive T cells. These receptors came from a human donor in good health. Some libraries in this study had Jurkat cell RNA spiked in.

This chain links TRBV20-1 with TRBJ2-3; D is ambiguous. V was clipped by 0 bases and J by 6 bases, with 10 bases between them. The CDR3 runs to 13 residues. Germline-derived CDR1 and CDR2 are DFQATT and SNEGSKA (reference sequence). The CDR3 DNA reads as TGCAGTGCTAGAGATGTCACCCCCGATACGCAGTATTTT. Translation gives CSARDVTPDTQYF.

Comment on this clonotype: It may be a read error: a sequence one base away is much more abundant. The chain links TRBV4-3 to TRBJ1-3, with a possible D match to TRBD1 (5 bases). CDR1 LGHNA and CDR2 YSLEER come from the germline V gene. CDR3 length: 18 amino acids. As DNA, the CDR3 is TGCGCCTGCAGCCAAGATCCCCTCGGGGCGAGCTCTGGAAACACCATATATTTT. It is translated as CACSQDPLGASSGNTIYF.

This clonotype was counted only a few times. This rearrangement joins TRBV6-2 or TRBV6-3 to TRBJ2-1, with D hard to call. Deletions cut 2 bases from V and 4 bases from J, with 12 bases between. In germline, CDR1 is MNHEY, CDR2 SVGEGT. This CDR3 comprises 15 residues. CDR3 sequence reads: CASSYAAGPYNEQFF. Written as DNA, the CDR3 is TGTGCCAGCAGTTACGCGGCTGGGCCTTACAATGAGCAGTTCTTC.

This clonotype appeared a few times. In DNA, the CDR3 is TGTGCCAGCAGCCCGGACGGGAAGAGGTCACCCCTCCACTTT. Its protein is CASSPDGKRSPLHF. This chain links TRBV9 with TRBJ1-6, with unresolved D. The V gene's germline CDR1 is SGDLS and CDR2 YYNGEE. V was shortened by 4 bases and J by 10 bases, with 15 bases between the two germline ends. This CDR3 spans 14 amino acids.

Details on this clonotype: The germline gene is not matched at one end of the junction; a read error may be the cause. The chain recombines TRBV5-1 with TRBJ1-2; the D is unclear. In germline, CDR1 is SGHRS, CDR2 YFSETQ. This CDR3 region has 14 residues. DNA of the CDR3: TGCGCCAGCGGCTTGGCCGACCCCGAGGGAGGCTACACCTTC. Translation: CASGLADPEGGYTF.

J is TRBJ1-4 and V is TRBV20-1, with D unclear. Deletions cut 2 bases from V and 5 bases from J, with 12 bases between. The germline gives CDR1 DFQATT, CDR2 SNEGSKA (reference sequence). The CDR3 has 14 residues. The CDR3 sequence: CSARNLRWNEKLFF. The DNA for the CDR3 is TGCAGTGCTAGAAATCTAAGGTGGAATGAAAAACTGTTTTTT.

At least ten counts were recorded for this clonotype. The chain links TRBV2 to TRBJ2-3; D is unresolved. This CDR3 has 15 amino acids. V lost 2 bases and J lost 2, with 11 bases in between. Germline V lookup: CDR1 SNHLY, CDR2 FYNNEI. CDR3 residues: CASSERTTFTDTQYF. CDR3 bases: TGTGCCAGCAGTGAACGTACGACATTCACAGATACGCAGTATTTT.

The genes are TRBV7-9 and TRBJ1-1; 9 nucleotides align to TRBD1. The germline V gene has CDR1 SEHNR and CDR2 FQNEAQ (reference sequence). The CDR3 extends over 18 amino acids. J lost 0 bases, V lost 5 bases, and 13 bases had no gene match. CDR3 region: CASSIRDSGDRVNTEAFF. The CDR3 region has the DNA TGTGCCAGCAGCATACGTGACTCGGGGGACAGGGTGAACACTGAAGCTTTCTTT.

The chain recombines TRBV10-2 with TRBJ1-1, with D uncertain. The CDR3 covers 16 residues. Per the germline V gene, CDR1 is WSHSY and CDR2 is SAAADI. Deletions cut 3 bases from V and 1 base from J, with 15 bases between. CDR3 sequence reads: CASSEKRVSGNTEAFF. CDR3 in DNA: TGCGCCAGCAGTGAAAAAAGAGTGTCTGGGAACACTGAAGCTTTCTTT.

Concerning this clonotype: Relative to the germline gene, one junction end is altered; a read error may explain this. The gene calls are TRBV6-2 or TRBV6-3 and TRBJ1-4; D uncertain. This CDR3 region has 15 residues. Germline-derived CDR1 and CDR2 are MNHEY and SVGEGT. In DNA, the CDR3 is TGTGCCAGCAGTGCCCGGGCTCCAACTAATGAAAAACTGCTTTTT. Residues: CASSARAPTNEKLLF.

This sequence joins TRBV27 and TRBJ2-3; D unclear. Germline V gives CDR1 MNHEY, CDR2 SMNVEV (reference sequence). Trimming cost V 0 bases and J 0 bases, with 4 bases left between them. CDR3 length: 14 amino acids. The CDR3 DNA reads TGTGCCAGCAGTTTATCAGCTAGCACAGATACGCAGTATTTT. Amino acids: CASSLSASTDTQYF.

The chain recombines TRBV6-2 or TRBV6-3 with TRBJ2-1; D remains ambiguous. Trimming pared 7 bases from V and 6 bases from J, leaving 22 bases between. Germline CDR1 MNHEY, CDR2 SVGEGT. The CDR3 is 16 amino acids. This chain's CDR3 is CASTYDTESSINEQFF. The CDR3 DNA reads as TGTGCCAGCACCTACGACACAGAATCCTCGATCAATGAGCAGTTCTTC.

This clonotype was seen only a few times. The chain combines TRBV30 with TRBJ2-2; D call uncertain. V lost 0 bases and J 8 bases, leaving 10 bases between the germline ends. CDR3 length: 13 residues. CDR1 GTSNPN and CDR2 SVGIG come from the germline V gene (reference sequence). The CDR3 here is CAWSVIGNGELFF. The CDR3, as DNA: TGTGCCTGGAGTGTAATAGGGAATGGGGAGCTGTTTTTT.

This clonotype has at least ten counts. J is TRBJ1-1 and V is TRBV20-1, with D unresolved. The V gene's germline CDR1 is DFQATT and CDR2 SNEGSKA (reference sequence). Trimming cost V 3 bases and J 4 bases, with 9 bases left between them. This CDR3 spans 12 amino acids. This CDR3 reads CSARDVGTEAFF. The CDR3 DNA reads TGCAGTGCTAGGGACGTGGGCACTGAAGCTTTCTTT.

This clonotype was counted at least ten times. The V call is TRBV5-1, the J call TRBJ1-1; D uncertain. V gave up 0 bases and J gave up 6 bases, with 12 bases separating them. The germline CDR1 and CDR2 sequences are SGHRS and YFSETQ. The CDR3 sequence is 14 residues long. CDR3 protein: CASSLVGGLAEAFF. In DNA, the CDR3 is TGCGCCAGCAGCTTGGTCGGAGGGCTAGCTGAAGCTTTCTTT.

Ten or more counts support this clonotype. This sequence joins TRBV4-1 and TRBJ2-7, with 7 nucleotides matching TRBD1. This CDR3 comprises 14 residues. Germline V lookup: CDR1 MGHRA, CDR2 YSYEKL. The V and J ends lost 4 bases and 4 bases, in that order; junction bases with no gene match: 7. The CDR3 here is CASSPKGAGYEQYF. DNA of the CDR3: TGCGCCAGCAGCCCAAAGGGGGCAGGGTACGAGCAGTACTTC.

This clonotype has a handful of counts. The rearrangement uses TRBV20-1 and TRBJ1-2, with 7 positions matching TRBD1. V was pared by 2 bases and J by 0 bases, with 15 bases of the junction left unmatched. This CDR3 spans 18 amino acids. Germline V gives CDR1 DFQATT, CDR2 SNEGSKA (reference sequence). The CDR3 nucleotides are TGCAGTGCTAGAAGGGTGGAGGTCAGGGGGGTTCCTAACTATGGCTACACCTTC. Its translation is CSARRVEVRGVPNYGYTF.

This clonotype was seen a few times. The chain couples TRBV20-1 to TRBJ2-1, with 11 bases lining up with TRBD2. V lost 4 bases, J lost 5 bases, and 4 bases stayed unmatched. The CDR3 sequence is 14 residues long. CDR1 and CDR2 from the germline V gene are DFQATT and SNEGSKA (reference sequence). CDR3 in DNA: TGCAGTGCTAAGGGACTAGCGGATAACAATGAGCAGTTCTTC. It translates to CSAKGLADNNEQFF.

This clonotype was observed a few times. The chain is built from TRBV6-1 and TRBJ2-3, with TRBD2 matching over 14 bases. Per the germline V gene, CDR1 is MNHNS and CDR2 is SASEGT. The J segment lost 8 bases and the V segment lost 3 bases, leaving 4 bases of the junction unmatched. The CDR3 sequence is 15 residues long. CDR3 sequence (DNA): TGTGCCAGCAGTGAGACTAGCGGGGGGGCTGGTACGCAGTATTTT. Protein: CASSETSGGAGTQYF.

CDR3 region: CASSVTGGAGEQYF. The CDR3 DNA sequence: TGTGCCAGCAGCGTGACAGGGGGCGCGGGCGAGCAGTACTTC. This sequence joins TRBV7-9 and TRBJ2-7, with 10 bases identical to TRBD1. The CDR3 extends over 14 amino acids. The germline V gene encodes CDR1 SEHNR and CDR2 FQNEAQ (reference sequence). The V segment lost 5 bases and the J segment 6 bases; nucleotides outside the gene matches: 7.

This clonotype has ten or more counts. V usage is TRBV7-9 and J usage is TRBJ2-5; D gene unclear. The germline V gene encodes CDR1 SEHNR and CDR2 FQNEAQ (reference sequence). CDR3 length: 15 residues. V lost 3 bases, J lost 2 bases, and 13 bases lay in between. CDR3: CASSFRLGSQETQYF. Here the CDR3 DNA reads TGTGCCAGCAGCTTTCGGTTAGGTTCTCAAGAGACCCAGTACTTC.

This clonotype appeared a few times. This chain joins TRBV6-2 or TRBV6-3 and TRBJ2-1; 7 bases agree with TRBD2. The CDR3 runs to 13 residues. The V segment lost 6 bases and the J segment 2 bases; nucleotides outside the gene matches: 1. CDR1 is MNHEY and CDR2 is SVGEGT in the germline V gene. CDR3 amino acids: CASRLAAYNEQFF. In nucleotides, the CDR3 is TGTGCCAGCAGGCTAGCGGCCTACAATGAGCAGTTCTTC.

This clonotype appeared a few times. This rearrangement joins TRBV18 to TRBJ2-7, with TRBD1 identical over 7 bases. This CDR3 region has 15 residues. V lost 8 bases and J lost 1; bases outside the gene matches: 11. Germline V gene data show CDR1 as KGHSH and CDR2 as LQKENI. CDR3 sequence: CASRGGTEYSYEQYF. The CDR3 DNA reads TGTGCCAGCCGCGGTGGGACAGAGTATTCCTACGAGCAGTACTTC.

This clonotype has a count of ten or more. The genes are TRBV20-1 and TRBJ2-6, with D perhaps matching TRBD2 (5 bases). Germline V gene data show CDR1 as DFQATT and CDR2 as SNEGSKA (reference sequence). The CDR3 runs to 14 residues. The V gene lost 5 bases and the J gene lost 2 bases, with 10 bases spanning the gap. CDR3 bases: TGCAGTGCTCGACTACCGGCTGGGGCCAACGTCCTGACTTTC. Encoded protein: CSARLPAGANVLTF.

This clonotype has at least ten counts. The germline gene is not matched at one end of the junction; a read error may be the cause. The chain joins TRBV27 to TRBJ2-7; D might be TRBD1 (6 bases). The germline CDR1 and CDR2 sequences are MNHEY and SMNVEV (reference sequence). The CDR3 is 13 residues long. CDR3 coding DNA: TGCGCCAGCAGCTTACAGGGTACGTACGAGCAGTACTTC. Encoded protein: CASSLQGTYEQYF.

This clonotype was picked up a small number of times. The chain carries TRBV2 and TRBJ1-1; D is unresolved. The CDR3 runs 13 residues. CDR1 and CDR2 from the germline V gene are SNHLY and FYNNEI. Deletions cut 11 bases from V and 1 base from J, with 14 bases between. The DNA of the CDR3 is TGTGCCGGGGTTGGGGTTGAGAACACTGAAGCTTTCTTT. This translates into CAGVGVENTEAFF.

This chain connects TRBV4-2 to TRBJ1-5; 7 bases align to TRBD1. Germline lookup yields CDR1 LGHNA and CDR2 YNFKEQ. With V trimmed by 2 bases and J by 0 bases, 16 bases remained unmatched. CDR3 length equals 20 residues. The CDR3 bases are TGTGCCAGCAGCCAATTGTTGACAGGGATGACAAAATATAGCAATCAGCCCCAGCATTTT. This gives the protein CASSQLLTGMTKYSNQPQHF.

This clonotype was counted between two and nine times. This chain joins TRBV30 and TRBJ2-7; no reliable D call. CDR3 length: 13 amino acids. Germline lookup yields CDR1 GTSNPN and CDR2 SVGIG (reference sequence). Trimming removed 0 bases at V and 5 bases at J, with 11 bases between. CDR3 nucleotides: TGTGCCTGGAGTGTATCCGGCTCTCACGAGCAGTACTTC. Encoded protein: CAWSVSGSHEQYF.

This clonotype was seen repeatedly, ten times or more. This sequence joins TRBV29-1 and TRBJ1-3; no reliable D call. The CDR3 consists of 18 residues. V gave up 0 bases and J gave up 0 bases, with 18 bases separating them. Germline V lookup: CDR1 SQVTM, CDR2 ANQGSEA. The CDR3 DNA follows: TGCAGCGTTGAAGATCTTTTGCCGGGCAAATCCTCTGGAAACACCATATATTTT. It codes for CSVEDLLPGKSSGNTIYF.

About this clonotype: Since a much larger clone is just one base distant, this may be a read error. The missing conserved phenylalanine or tryptophan at the end of this CDR3 makes a read error likely. This chain connects TRBV10-2 to TRBJ1-2; D not resolved. V was trimmed by 3 bases and J by 1 base, leaving 6 bases between them. Germline V gene data show CDR1 as WSHSY and CDR2 as SAAADI. CDR3 size: 13 residues. CDR3 DNA sequence: TGCGCCAGCAGTGACGGGGTTAACTATGGCTACACCTCC. It is translated as CASSDGVNYGYTS.

This clonotype was counted a single time. This may arise from a read error, as a much more abundant clone is one base away. It is likely a read error, because the conserved phenylalanine at the end of the CDR3 is missing. The V and J genes are TRBV12-5 and TRBJ1-1; D gene unclear. CDR3 size: 13 residues. The germline gives CDR1 LGHNT, CDR2 FRNRAP. Between the trimmed V and J ends, which lost 2 bases and 0 bases, there was a span of 4 bases. The CDR3 region is CASGLTVNTEAFL. DNA for the CDR3: TGTGCTAGTGGTTTGACGGTGAACACTGAAGCTTTCCTT.

Many counts were recorded for this clonotype. The chain uses TRBV7-9 and TRBJ1-4; TRBD1 aligns across 8 bases. V was pared by 4 bases and J by 0 bases, with 4 bases of the junction left unmatched. Per germline, CDR1 SEHNR and CDR2 FQNEAQ (reference sequence). The CDR3 has 16 residues. CDR3 sequence (DNA): TGTGCCAGCAGCTCCGGGACAGGAGCAACTAATGAAAAACTGTTTTTT. Amino acid sequence: CASSSGTGATNEKLFF.